The clone carrying this TCR beta chain has more than one count but fewer than ten. The data were produced by immunoSEQ multiplex PCR, yet TCRdb's version contains in-frame clones alone and is incomplete. In the table there are approximately 140,000 clones, roughly 93% of which are singletons. The data are from a study of control samples from healthy donors and cancer patients. This CDR3 contains 15 residues. Per the germline V gene, CDR1 is SGHKS and CDR2 is YYEKEE (reference sequence). Deletions cut 0 bases from V and 6 bases from J, with 13 bases between. The chain employs TRBV5-5 and TRBJ1-5, with D tentatively TRBD1 (5 bases). Material: blood. The TCR sequence derives from a man in his late teens or twenties in good health. The CDR3 nucleotides read TGTGCCAGCAGCTTGGTCTTGAGGGACCTTCAGCCCCAGCATTTT. Translation: CASSLVLRDLQPQHF.